This entry features one T cell receptor (beta chain) sequence. Its antigen is not identified. This sample was included in a study of blood T cells in healthy people across ages. General study results and limits: Naive and antigen-experienced cells could not be conclusively compared, given unsorted PBMCs. Age showed a roughly linear inverse relationship with TCR beta diversity per million T cells.

In each sample, at least 7 million PBMCs were isolated. The CDR3 contains 16 residues. Trimming left V 5 bases short and J 7 bases short, with 18 bases between. The germline V gene has CDR1 MNHEY and CDR2 SVGEGT. A second PCR of roughly 7 to 11 cycles used a sample-barcoded 5' primer and a J-beta primer mix. TCRdb passed the 5' RACE reads through MiXCR, listing each CDR3 protein once. Among 1.5 million to 2 million distinct CDR3 sequences, roughly 43% were seen once, and the ten largest hold under 30%. The material sequenced was blood. The sequence was obtained from a human donor in good health. J is TRBJ1-6 and V is TRBV6-2 or TRBV6-3, with TRBD1 as a possible D gene (6 bases). CDR3 nucleotides: TGTGCCAGCAGTCCAACCCTCGACAGGACCAATTCACCCCTCCACTTT. Protein: CASSPTLDRTNSPLHF.